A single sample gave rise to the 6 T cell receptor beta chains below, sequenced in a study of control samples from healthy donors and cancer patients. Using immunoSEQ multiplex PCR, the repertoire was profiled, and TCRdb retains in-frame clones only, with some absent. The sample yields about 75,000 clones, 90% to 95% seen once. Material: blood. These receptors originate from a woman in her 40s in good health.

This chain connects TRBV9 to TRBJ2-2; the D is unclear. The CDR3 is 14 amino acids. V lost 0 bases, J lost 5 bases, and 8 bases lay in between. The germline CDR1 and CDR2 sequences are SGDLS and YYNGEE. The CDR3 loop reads CASSVGPITGELFF. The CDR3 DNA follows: TGTGCCAGCAGCGTAGGGCCCATTACCGGGGAGCTGTTTTTT.

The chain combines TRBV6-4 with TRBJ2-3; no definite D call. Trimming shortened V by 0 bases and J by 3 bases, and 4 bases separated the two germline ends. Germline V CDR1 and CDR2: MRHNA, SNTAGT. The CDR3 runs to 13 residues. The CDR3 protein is CASSDSETDTQYF. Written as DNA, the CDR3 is TGTGCCAGCAGTGACTCGGAGACAGATACGCAGTATTTT.

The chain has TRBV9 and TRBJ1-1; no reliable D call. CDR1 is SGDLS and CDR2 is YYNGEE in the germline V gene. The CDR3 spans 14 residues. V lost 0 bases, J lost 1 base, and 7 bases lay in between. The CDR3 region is CASSVEGTNTEAFF. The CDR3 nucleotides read TGTGCCAGCAGCGTAGAGGGCACGAACACTGAAGCTTTCTTT.

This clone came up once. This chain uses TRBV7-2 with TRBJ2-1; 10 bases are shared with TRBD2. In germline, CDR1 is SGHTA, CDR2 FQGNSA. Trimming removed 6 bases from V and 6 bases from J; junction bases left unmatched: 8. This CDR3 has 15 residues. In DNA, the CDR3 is TGTGCCAGCAGTCCCCTAGCGGGGGCCTCCAATGAGCAGTTCTTC. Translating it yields CASSPLAGASNEQFF.

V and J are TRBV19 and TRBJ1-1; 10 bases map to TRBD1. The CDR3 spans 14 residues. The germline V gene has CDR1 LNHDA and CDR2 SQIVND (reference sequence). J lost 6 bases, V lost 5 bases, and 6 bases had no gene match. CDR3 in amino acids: CASSARTGGAEAFF. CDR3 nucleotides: TGTGCCAGTAGTGCCCGGACAGGGGGTGCTGAAGCTTTCTTT.

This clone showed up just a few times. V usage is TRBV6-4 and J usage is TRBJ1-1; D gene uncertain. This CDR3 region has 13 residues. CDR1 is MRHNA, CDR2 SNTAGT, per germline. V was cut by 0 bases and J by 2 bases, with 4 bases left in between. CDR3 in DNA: TGTGCCAGCAGTGACTCGGACAACACTGAAGCTTTCTTT. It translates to CASSDSDNTEAFF.